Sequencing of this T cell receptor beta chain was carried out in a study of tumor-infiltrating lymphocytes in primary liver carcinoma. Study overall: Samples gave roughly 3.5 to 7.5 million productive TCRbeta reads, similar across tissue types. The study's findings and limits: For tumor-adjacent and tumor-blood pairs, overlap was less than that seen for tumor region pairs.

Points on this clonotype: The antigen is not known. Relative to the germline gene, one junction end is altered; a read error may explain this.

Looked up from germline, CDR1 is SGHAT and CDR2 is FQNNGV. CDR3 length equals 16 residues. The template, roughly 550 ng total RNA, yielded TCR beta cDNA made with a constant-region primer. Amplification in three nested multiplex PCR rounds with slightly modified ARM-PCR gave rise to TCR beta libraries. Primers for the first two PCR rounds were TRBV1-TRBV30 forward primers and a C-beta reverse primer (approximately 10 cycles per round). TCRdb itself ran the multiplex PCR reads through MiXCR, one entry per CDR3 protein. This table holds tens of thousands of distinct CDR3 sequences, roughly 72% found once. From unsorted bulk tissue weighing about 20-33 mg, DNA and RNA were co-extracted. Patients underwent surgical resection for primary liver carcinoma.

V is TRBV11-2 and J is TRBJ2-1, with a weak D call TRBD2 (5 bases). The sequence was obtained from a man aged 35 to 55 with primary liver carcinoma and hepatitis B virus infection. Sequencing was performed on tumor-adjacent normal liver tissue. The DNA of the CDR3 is TGTGCCAGTATCCTCTTGGGGAGAGCTTCCTACAATGAACAGTTCTTC. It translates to CASILLGRASYNEQFF.